The 14 T cell receptor beta chains given below trace back to one sample, sequenced in a study of T-cell reconstitution after alpha-beta-depleted transplantation in children. Unique molecular identifiers tagged the TCRbeta library. MiXCR, run by TCRdb on the PCR reads, gives a single entry per CDR3 protein. The data hold 400,000 to 450,000 distinct CDR3 sequences, with over 40% observed a single time. Sequenced material: PBMCs, taken before TCRalphabeta/CD19-depleted stem cell transplant. These receptors came from a girl aged 2 to 10 with aplastic anemia, due to receive a stem cell transplant.

This clonotype was recorded many times. The V gene is TRBV12-3 or TRBV12-4, the J gene TRBJ2-1; D unclear. This CDR3 is built from 13 residues. Trimming cost V 3 bases and J 3 bases, with 6 bases left between them. The CDR3 reads CASSLRSYNEQFF. The CDR3 nucleotides are TGTGCCAGCAGTTTGCGGAGCTACAATGAGCAGTTCTTC.

The chain is built from TRBV30 and TRBJ1-4, with a tentative D call TRBD1 (5 bases). Germline CDR1 and CDR2: GTSNPN and SVGIG (reference sequence). V lost 1 base, J lost 5 bases, and 14 bases lay in between. The CDR3 extends over 15 amino acids. CDR3 region: CAWSAGGAGNEKLFF. Written as DNA, the CDR3 is TGTGCCTGGAGTGCCGGTGGGGCGGGGAATGAAAAACTGTTTTTT.

The rearrangement joins TRBV20-1 to TRBJ1-5; D gene ambiguous. The V end lost 3 bases, the J end lost 7 bases, and 13 bases lay between the germline ends. This CDR3 is 13 amino acids long. Germline V CDR1 and CDR2: DFQATT, SNEGSKA (reference sequence). CDR3 residues: CSARSNLEQPQHF. The CDR3 DNA is TGCAGTGCTAGGTCCAATCTAGAACAGCCCCAGCATTTT.

This clonotype was observed many times. The chain uses TRBV20-1 and TRBJ1-1, with a weak D call TRBD1 (5 bases). V was shortened by 0 bases and J by 7 bases, with 12 bases between the two germline ends. This CDR3 spans 13 amino acids. Per germline, CDR1 DFQATT and CDR2 SNEGSKA (reference sequence). The CDR3 spells CSARDNRRIEAFF. The CDR3 DNA is TGCAGTGCTAGAGATAACAGGAGAATTGAAGCTTTCTTT.

This chain connects TRBV7-3 to TRBJ2-6, with 14 bases lining up with TRBD2. V lost 5 bases to trimming and J lost 0 bases; unmatched junction nucleotides: 6. The germline CDR1 and CDR2 sequences are SGHTA and FQGTGA. The CDR3 is made up of 19 amino acids. DNA for the CDR3: TGTGCCAGCAGCCCTAGACTAGCGGGGGGGAGCTCTGGGGCCAACGTCCTGACTTTC. Translation: CASSPRLAGGSSGANVLTF.

This clonotype has only a few counts. This chain links TRBV5-1 with TRBJ1-2, with D unresolved. From germline, CDR1 is SGHRS and CDR2 YFSETQ. This CDR3 contains 14 residues. Trimming took off 0 bases at V and 8 bases at J, with 14 bases between the two ends. Here the CDR3 reads CASSLDTEIRGYTF. The CDR3, as DNA: TGCGCCAGCAGCTTGGATACAGAGATACGAGGCTACACCTTC.

The chain joins TRBV11-1 to TRBJ2-1, with a weak D call TRBD1 (5 bases). The V end was cut by 4 bases, the J end by 8 bases, with 12 bases between. CDR3 length: 13 residues. CDR1 SGHAT and CDR2 FQDESV come from the germline V gene (reference sequence). Here the CDR3 reads CASSSRGRDEQFF. The CDR3 bases are TGTGCCAGCAGCTCTAGGGGCCGCGATGAGCAGTTCTTC. Combining the CDR3 with reference TRBV11-1 and TRBJ2-1 gives the whole variable domain EAEVAQSPRYKITEKSQAVAFWCDPISGHATLYWYRQILGQGPELLVQFQDESVVDDSQLPKDRFSAERLKGVDSTLKIQPAELGDSAMYLCASSSRGRDEQFFGPGTRLTVL.

V is TRBV6-2 or TRBV6-3 and J is TRBJ2-1, with a tentative D call TRBD1 (6 bases). Germline lookup yields CDR1 MNHEY and CDR2 SVGEGT. With 8 bases removed from V and 4 bases from J, the gap between germline ends came to 33 bases. The CDR3 is 20 residues long. The CDR3: CASLGVGAGGLGRGYNEQFF. As DNA, the CDR3 is TGTGCCAGCCTAGGGGTGGGGGCAGGAGGCCTCGGAAGGGGATACAATGAGCAGTTCTTC.

The V call is TRBV7-2, the J call TRBJ2-7, with a weak D call TRBD2 (6 bases). The CDR3 is 13 residues long. CDR1 SGHTA and CDR2 FQGNSA come from the germline V gene. V lost 6 bases, J lost 4 bases, and 13 bases lay in between. The CDR3 DNA is TGTGCCAGCAGTCCTAGCGTGGGGTACGAGCAGTACTTC. Translating it yields CASSPSVGYEQYF.

This clonotype showed up just a few times. The chain has TRBV5-1 and TRBJ2-1; 7 nucleotides match TRBD2. The CDR3 is made up of 15 amino acids. V shed 0 bases and J 3 bases; nucleotides not matched to a gene: 3. Germline-derived CDR1 and CDR2 are SGHRS and YFSETQ. The CDR3 is CASSLERGVYNEQFF. DNA of the CDR3: TGCGCCAGCAGCTTGGAACGGGGGGTCTACAATGAGCAGTTCTTC. Full variable domain (outside the CDR3, taken from reference TRBV5-1 and TRBJ2-1): KAGVTQTPRYLIKTRGQQVTLSCSPISGHRSVSWYQQTPGQGLQFLFEYFSETQRNKGNFPGRFSGRQFSNSRSEMNVSTLELGDSALYLCASSLERGVYNEQFFGPGTRLTVL.

This clonotype was seen a few times. The rearrangement uses TRBV7-9 and TRBJ2-7; weak D call: TRBD1 (5 bases). CDR3 size: 14 residues. Between the trimmed V and J ends, which lost 5 bases and 0 bases, there was a span of 11 bases. CDR1 and CDR2 from the germline V gene are SEHNR and FQNEAQ (reference sequence). The CDR3 sequence is CASSETGSSYEQYF. The CDR3 DNA reads as TGTGCCAGCAGCGAAACAGGATCCTCCTACGAGCAGTACTTC.

V usage is TRBV30 and J usage is TRBJ1-4; D unclear. The CDR3 runs 13 residues. The V gene's germline CDR1 is GTSNPN and CDR2 SVGIG (reference sequence). V was clipped by 2 bases and J by 3 bases, with 7 bases between them. Written as DNA, the CDR3 is TGTGCCTGGAGTATGACTTCTAATGAAAAACTGTTTTTT. Protein: CAWSMTSNEKLFF. The full variable domain, completed using reference TRBV30 and TRBJ1-4, is SQTIHQWPATLVQPVGSPLSLECTVEGTSNPNLYWYRQAAGRGLQLLFYSVGIGQISSEVPQNLSASRPQDRQFILSSKKLLLSDSGFYLCAWSMTSNEKLFFGSGTQLSVL.

The chain recombines TRBV7-9 with TRBJ2-1, with D unresolved. Trimming removed 5 bases from V and 6 bases from J, with 8 bases in between. CDR3 length: 12 amino acids. In germline, CDR1 is SEHNR, CDR2 FQNEAQ (reference sequence). The CDR3 bases are TGTGCCAGCAGCGGCTCCCTCAATGAGCAGTTCTTC. Translation: CASSGSLNEQFF.

The CDR3 loop reads CSAWTANQPQHF. CDR3 DNA sequence: TGCAGTGCGTGGACAGCTAATCAGCCCCAGCATTTT. The chain uses TRBV20-1 and TRBJ1-5; weak D call: TRBD1 (6 bases). The CDR3 consists of 12 residues. V was clipped by 6 bases and J by 4 bases, with 10 bases between them. In germline, CDR1 is DFQATT, CDR2 SNEGSKA (reference sequence).